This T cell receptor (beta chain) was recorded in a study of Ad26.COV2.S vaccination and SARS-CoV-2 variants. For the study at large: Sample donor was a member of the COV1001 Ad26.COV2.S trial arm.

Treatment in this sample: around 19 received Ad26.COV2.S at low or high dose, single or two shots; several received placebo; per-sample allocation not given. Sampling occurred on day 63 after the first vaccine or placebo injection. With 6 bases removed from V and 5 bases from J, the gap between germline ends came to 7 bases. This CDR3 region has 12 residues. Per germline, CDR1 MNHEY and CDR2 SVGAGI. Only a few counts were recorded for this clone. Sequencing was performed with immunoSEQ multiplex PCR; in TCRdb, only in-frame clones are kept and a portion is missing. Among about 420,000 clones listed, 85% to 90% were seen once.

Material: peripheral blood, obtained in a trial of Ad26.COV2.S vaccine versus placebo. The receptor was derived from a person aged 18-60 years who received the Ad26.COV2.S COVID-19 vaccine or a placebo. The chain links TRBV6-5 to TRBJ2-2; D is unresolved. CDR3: CASRKRTGELFF. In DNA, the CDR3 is TGTGCCAGCAGAAAGAGGACCGGGGAGCTGTTTTTT.